A selection of T cell receptor beta chains follows, all from one sample in a study of OX40 agonist ivuxolimab in advanced cancers. Assay used: immunoSEQ multiplex PCR; TCRdb lists only in-frame clones, some missing. In the table there are under 85,000 clones, about 73% of which are singletons. The material was CD4+ or CD8+ T cells sorted from blood, obtained in a trial of the OX40 agonist ivuxolimab. These receptors were obtained from an adult with an advanced solid tumor such as melanoma, head and neck, liver or kidney cancer. CDR3s leave out the opening cysteine and the closing phenylalanine or tryptophan.

>TRBJ1-2|TRBV27
ASSPTGTDNYGYT
>TRBJ2-1|TRBV5-1
ASSFGGGGSNEQF
>TRBJ1-2|TRBV4-3
ASSQVGEGARGYT
>TRBJ1-3|TRBV9
ASSLGSAASGNTIY
>TRBJ1-5|TRBV18
ASSPTQNQPQH
>TRBJ2-7|TRBV7-2
ASSLGTSMQYEQY
>TRBJ1-2|TRBV28
ASSLGQGRGGYT
>TRBJ1-5|TRBV18
ASSPDGSQPQH
>TRBJ2-2|TRBV5-6
ASSLDGIGELF
>TRBJ2-1|TRBV28
ASSLSGVGRIGNEQF
>TRBJ2-3|TRBV15
ATSRGVVTGRFSDTQY
>TRBJ2-6|TRBV11-2
ASSLTGTGLSGANVLT
>TRBJ1-2|TRBV29-1
SVSTTGGGYGYT
>TRBJ1-4|TRBV5-1
ASSLYPPGQATNEKLF
>TRBJ2-3|TRBV5-1
ASSLFIGRGERTDTQY
>TRBJ2-3|TRBV21-1
ASSKVLVAGVGTTDTQY
>TRBJ1-2|TRBV6-5
ASSPSGRGQGYT
>TRBJ1-2|TRBV9
ASSVGGQGSGYVMLGYGYT
>TRBJ2-5|TRBV15
ATSRGRDRGKRQY
>TRBJ2-5|TRBV7-6
ASSQGPKQETQY
>TRBJ1-2|TRBV27
ASSPQGVYGYT
>TRBJ1-2|TRBV5-1
ASSFGTGLNYGYT
>TRBJ1-6|TRBV2
ASSEAGNRNSPLH
>TRBJ1-1|TRBV21-1
ASSKNPPGNTEAF
>TRBJ2-5|TRBV5-1
ASSFRGQETQY
>TRBJ1-6|TRBV7-2
ASSLGAGFYNSPLH
>TRBJ1-5|TRBV18
ASSPGQESNQPQH
>TRBJ1-5|TRBV10-2
ASRPGGGASYQPQH
>TRBJ2-3|TRBV19
ASSPRTSGIYTDTQY
>TRBJ2-5|TRBV11-2
ASSSWGGGGETQY
>TRBJ2-5|TRBV29-1
SVGGRGQETQY
>TRBJ1-2|TRBV6-1
ASSQGTFLWGYT
>TRBJ2-7|TRBV18
ASSLGTGSYEQY
>TRBJ2-3|TRBV7-2
ASSLDGLPSTDTQY
>TRBJ2-3|TRBV7-2
ASSSGTIASTDTQY
>TRBJ2-1|TRBV21-1
ASSTSGRANEQF
>TRBJ1-2|TRBV28
ASSFLVTRLGEGYT
>TRBJ1-5|TRBV18
ASSPPGQGNQPQH
>TRBJ1-1|TRBV14
ASSLAGMNTEAF
>TRBJ1-2|TRBV28
ASTPGGTVRYGYT
>TRBJ2-1|TRBV5-1
ASSLARDSSSYNEQF
>TRBJ2-1|TRBV11-3
ASSSHRDRGPNEQF
>TRBJ1-2|TRBV6-5
ASSPQLYGYT
>TRBJ2-3|TRBV11-3
ASSLDTASGSTDTQY
>TRBJ2-7|TRBV23-1
ASSQILLRGHEQY
>TRBJ1-4|TRBV7-9
ASSLWGTNEKLF
>TRBJ2-1|TRBV6-4
ASSPLAGGSSEQF
>TRBJ1-5|TRBV7-9
ASSLTGIYSNQPQH
>TRBJ2-3|TRBV28
ASTPGLATDTQY
>TRBJ1-1|TRBV6-5
ASSYSGGLGTEAF
>TRBJ2-3|TRBV15
ATSRAKVAGGSQAQY
>TRBJ2-7|TRBV7-9
AAPRRNLIYEQY
>TRBJ1-5|TRBV2
ASSGQENQPQH
>TRBJ1-5|TRBV16
ASSRESLQPQH
>TRBJ1-2|TRBV7-8
ASSSHSYGYT
>TRBJ1-2|TRBV5-6
ASSYQGRSSYT
>TRBJ2-1|TRBV27
ASSLSGTSALSSYNEQF